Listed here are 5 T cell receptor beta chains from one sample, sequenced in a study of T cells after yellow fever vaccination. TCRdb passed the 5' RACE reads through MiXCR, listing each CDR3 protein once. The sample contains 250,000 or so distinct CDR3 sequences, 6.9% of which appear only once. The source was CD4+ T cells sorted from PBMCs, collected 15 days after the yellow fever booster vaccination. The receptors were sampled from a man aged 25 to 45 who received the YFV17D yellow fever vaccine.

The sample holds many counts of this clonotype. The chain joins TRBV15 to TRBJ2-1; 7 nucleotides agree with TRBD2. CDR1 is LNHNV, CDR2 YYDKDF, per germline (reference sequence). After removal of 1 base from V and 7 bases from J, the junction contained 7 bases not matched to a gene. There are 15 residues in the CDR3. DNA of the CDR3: TGTGCCACCAGCAGAGCTAAAGCGGGAATAAATGAGCAGTTCTTC. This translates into CATSRAKAGINEQFF.

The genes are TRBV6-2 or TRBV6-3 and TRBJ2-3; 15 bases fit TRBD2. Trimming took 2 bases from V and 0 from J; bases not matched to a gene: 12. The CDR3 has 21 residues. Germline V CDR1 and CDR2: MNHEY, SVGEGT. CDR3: CASSYARFGTSGRQSTDTQYF. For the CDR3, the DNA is TGTGCCAGCAGTTACGCCCGATTCGGGACTAGCGGGAGGCAAAGCACAGATACGCAGTATTTT.

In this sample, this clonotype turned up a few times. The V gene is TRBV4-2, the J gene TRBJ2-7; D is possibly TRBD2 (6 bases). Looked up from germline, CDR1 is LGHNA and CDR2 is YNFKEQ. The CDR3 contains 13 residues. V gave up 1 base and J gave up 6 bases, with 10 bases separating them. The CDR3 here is CASSQGDGGEQYF. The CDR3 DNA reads TGTGCCAGCAGCCAAGGAGACGGGGGCGAGCAGTACTTC.

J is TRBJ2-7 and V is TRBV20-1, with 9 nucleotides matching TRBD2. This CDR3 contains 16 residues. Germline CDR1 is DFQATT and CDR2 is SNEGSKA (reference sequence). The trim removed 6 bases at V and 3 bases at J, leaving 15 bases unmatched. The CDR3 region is CSAPGGGGAGNYEQYF. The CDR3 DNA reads TGCAGTGCCCCCGGCGGGGGGGGCGCGGGTAACTACGAGCAGTACTTC.

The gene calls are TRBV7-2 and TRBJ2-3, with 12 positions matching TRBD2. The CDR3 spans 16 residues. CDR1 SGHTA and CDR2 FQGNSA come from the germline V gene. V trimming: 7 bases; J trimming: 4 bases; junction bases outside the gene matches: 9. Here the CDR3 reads CASTLRLAGGADTQYF. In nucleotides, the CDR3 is TGTGCCAGCACCCTGAGGCTAGCGGGAGGGGCAGATACGCAGTATTTT. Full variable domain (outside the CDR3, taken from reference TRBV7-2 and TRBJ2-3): GAGVSQSPSNKVTEKGKDVELRCDPISGHTALYWYRQSLGQGLEFLIYFQGNSAPDKSGLPSDRFSAERTGGSVSTLTIQRTQQEDSAVYLCASTLRLAGGADTQYFGPGTRLTVL.